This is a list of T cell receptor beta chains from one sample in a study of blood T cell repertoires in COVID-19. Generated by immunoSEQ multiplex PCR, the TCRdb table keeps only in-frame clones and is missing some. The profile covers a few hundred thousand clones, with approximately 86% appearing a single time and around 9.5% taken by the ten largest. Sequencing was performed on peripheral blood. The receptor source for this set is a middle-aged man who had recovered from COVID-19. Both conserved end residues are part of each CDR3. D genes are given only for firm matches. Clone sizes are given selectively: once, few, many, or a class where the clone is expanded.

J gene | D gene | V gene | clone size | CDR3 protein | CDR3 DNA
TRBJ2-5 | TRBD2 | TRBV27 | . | CASSLQYGLAGARETQYF | TGTGCCAGCAGTTTACAGTACGGGCTAGCGGGGGCTAGGGAGACCCAGTACTTC
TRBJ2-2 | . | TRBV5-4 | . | CASSGRVGGTGELFF | TGTGCCAGCAGCGGACGAGTAGGGGGTACCGGGGAGCTGTTTTTT
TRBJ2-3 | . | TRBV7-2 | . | CASSLSRVRGTDTQYF | TGTGCCAGCAGCTTATCAAGAGTAAGAGGAACAGATACGCAGTATTTT
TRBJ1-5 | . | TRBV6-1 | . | CASSDHRGRNQPQHF | TGTGCCAGCAGTGACCACCGAGGGAGGAATCAGCCCCAGCATTTT
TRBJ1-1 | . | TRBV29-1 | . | CSGLRGQLNTEAFF | TGCAGCGGCCTTCGTGGGCAGTTGAACACTGAAGCTTTCTTT
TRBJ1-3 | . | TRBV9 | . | CASSVDLRNTIYF | TGTGCCAGCAGCGTTGACCTGAGGAACACCATATATTTT
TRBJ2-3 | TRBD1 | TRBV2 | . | CASRRDRGITDTQYF | TGTGCCAGCAGACGGGACAGGGGGATTACAGATACGCAGTATTTT
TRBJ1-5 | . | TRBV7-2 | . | CASSLGTTFQPQHF | TGTGCCAGCAGCTTAGGAACGACATTTCAGCCCCAGCATTTT
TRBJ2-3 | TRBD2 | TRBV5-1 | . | CASSFSGGAPDTQYF | TGCGCCAGCAGCTTCAGCGGGGGGGCACCAGATACGCAGTATTTT
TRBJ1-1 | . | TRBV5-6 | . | CASYQTGVNTEAFF | TGTGCCAGCTACCAGACAGGAGTGAACACTGAAGCTTTCTTT
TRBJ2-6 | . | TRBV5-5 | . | CASRYDSLISPSSGANVLTF | TGTGCCAGCAGGTATGACAGCCTCATTTCTCCCTCCTCTGGGGCCAACGTCCTGACTTTC
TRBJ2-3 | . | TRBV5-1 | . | CASSYGLSTDTQYF | TGCGCCAGCAGCTACGGACTAAGCACAGATACGCAGTATTTT
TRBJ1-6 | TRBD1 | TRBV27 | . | CASTSRDRAPNSPLHF | TGTGCCAGCACCTCCCGGGACAGGGCACCTAATTCACCCCTCCACTTT
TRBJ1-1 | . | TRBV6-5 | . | CASRSSYAGNTEAFF | TGTGCCAGCAGATCCTCTTACGCGGGGAACACTGAAGCTTTCTTT
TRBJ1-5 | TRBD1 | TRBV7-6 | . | CASSLARDRGTPQHF | TGTGCCAGCAGCTTAGCGAGGGACAGGGGTACGCCCCAGCATTTT
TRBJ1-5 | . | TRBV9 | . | CASSGGSNQPQHF | TGTGCCAGCAGCGGAGGTAGCAATCAGCCCCAGCATTTT
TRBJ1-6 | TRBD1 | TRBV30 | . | CAWTGGSSSPLHF | TGTGCCTGGACAGGGGGCTCGTCTTCACCCCTCCACTTT
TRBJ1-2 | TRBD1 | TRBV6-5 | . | CASSSHPGQPGYTF | TGTGCCAGCAGTTCCCACCCGGGACAGCCTGGCTACACCTTC
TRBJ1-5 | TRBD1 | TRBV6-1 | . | CASREQGAGDSNQPQHF | TGTGCCAGCAGGGAACAGGGGGCTGGGGATAGCAATCAGCCCCAGCATTTT
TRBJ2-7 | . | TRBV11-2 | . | CASSLVGGLGEQYF | TGTGCCAGCAGCTTAGTTGGGGGCCTCGGGGAGCAGTACTTC
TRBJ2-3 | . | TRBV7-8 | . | CASSLDDFRGYTDTQYF | TGTGCCAGCAGCTTAGACGACTTCAGAGGGTACACAGATACGCAGTATTTT
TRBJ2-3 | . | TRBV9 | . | CASSGRDNTDTQYF | TGTGCCAGCAGCGGCCGGGACAACACAGATACGCAGTATTTT
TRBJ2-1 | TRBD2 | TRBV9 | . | CASSVTSGRTRGSYNEQFF | TGTGCCAGCAGCGTTACCAGCGGGAGGACTAGGGGCTCCTACAATGAGCAGTTCTTC
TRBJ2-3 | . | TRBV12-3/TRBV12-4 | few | CASSLEVLGRQYF | TGTGCCAGCAGTTTAGAGGTACTAGGGAGGCAGTATTTT
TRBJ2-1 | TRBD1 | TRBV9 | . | CASSVVGQGWGSEQFF | TGTGCCAGCAGCGTAGTGGGACAGGGTTGGGGCAGTGAGCAGTTCTTC
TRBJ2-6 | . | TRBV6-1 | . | CASSAIWGHLNSGANVLTF | TGTGCCAGCAGTGCTATTTGGGGACACCTAAACTCTGGGGCCAACGTCCTGACTTTC
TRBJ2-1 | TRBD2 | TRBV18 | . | CASSQGLAGVGEQFF | TGTGCCAGCTCACAGGGACTAGCGGGAGTAGGTGAGCAGTTCTTC
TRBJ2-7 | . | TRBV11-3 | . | CASSQTDIYEQYF | TGTGCCAGCAGCCAGACAGATATCTACGAGCAGTACTTC
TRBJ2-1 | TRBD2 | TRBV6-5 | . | CASSERGGLHEQFF | TGTGCCAGCAGCGAGCGGGGGGGCCTGCATGAGCAGTTCTTC
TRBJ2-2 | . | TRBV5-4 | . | CASSRVENTGELFF | TGTGCCAGCAGCCGAGTTGAGAACACCGGGGAGCTGTTTTTT
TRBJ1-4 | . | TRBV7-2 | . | CASSLTGETVNEKLFF | TGTGCCAGCAGCTTAACGGGGGAGACAGTGAATGAAAAACTGTTTTTT
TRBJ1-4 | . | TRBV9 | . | CASSVSGWPNEKLFF | TGTGCCAGCAGCGTATCGGGGTGGCCTAATGAAAAACTGTTTTTT
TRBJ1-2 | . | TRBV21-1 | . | CASSKLAGNYGYTF | TGTGCCAGCAGCAAACTGGCAGGAAATTATGGCTACACCTTC
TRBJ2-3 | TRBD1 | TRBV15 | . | CATSSPTGEPDTQYF | TGTGCCACCAGCAGCCCGACAGGGGAGCCAGATACGCAGTATTTT
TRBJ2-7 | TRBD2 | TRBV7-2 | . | CASSRGPAGGTFGQYF | TGTGCCAGCAGCCGGGGCCCAGCGGGAGGTACTTTTGGGCAGTACTTC
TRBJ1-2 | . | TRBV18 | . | CASSPLAGIANYGYTF | TGTGCCAGCTCACCCCTAGCAGGCATCGCTAACTATGGCTACACCTTC
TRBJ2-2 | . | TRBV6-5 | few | CASSYGQGYTGELFF | TGTGCCAGCAGTTATGGTCAGGGATACACCGGGGAGCTGTTTTTT
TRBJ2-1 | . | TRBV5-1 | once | CASTLSLGEQFF | TGCGCCAGCACCCTTAGTCTCGGTGAGCAGTTCTTC
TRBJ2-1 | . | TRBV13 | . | CASSLEVPSREFF | TGTGCCAGCAGCTTAGAGGTTCCCTCCCGGGAGTTCTTC
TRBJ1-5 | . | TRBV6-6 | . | CASSLSKPVRGIGNQPQHF | TGTGCCAGCAGTCTATCGAAACCCGTACGGGGGATCGGCAATCAGCCCCAGCATTTT
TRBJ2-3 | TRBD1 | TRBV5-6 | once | CASSLWRTGYTDTQYF | TGTGCCAGCAGCTTGTGGAGGACAGGATACACAGATACGCAGTATTTT
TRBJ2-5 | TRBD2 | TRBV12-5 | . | CASGLPRTSGGFLTQYF | TGTGCTAGTGGTTTGCCTAGGACTAGCGGGGGCTTTTTGACCCAGTACTTC
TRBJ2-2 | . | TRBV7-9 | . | CASSYGGTGELFF | TGTGCCAGCAGCTACGGGGGTACCGGGGAGCTGTTTTTT
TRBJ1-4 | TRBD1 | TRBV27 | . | CASSLDRGKGEKLFF | TGTGCCAGCAGTCTTGACAGGGGGAAGGGTGAAAAACTGTTTTTT
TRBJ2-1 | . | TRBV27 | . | CASSPQWNEQFF | TGTGCCAGCAGCCCACAGTGGAATGAGCAGTTCTTC
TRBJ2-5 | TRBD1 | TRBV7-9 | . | CASSFGTDLQYF | TGTGCCAGCAGCTTCGGGACAGACCTCCAGTACTTC
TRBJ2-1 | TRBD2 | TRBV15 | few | CATSRDQRGALNEQFF | TGTGCCACCAGCAGAGATCAGCGGGGGGCCTTGAATGAGCAGTTCTTC
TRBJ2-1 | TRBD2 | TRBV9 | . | CASSLTGLAGGLSGEQFF | TGTGCCAGCAGCTTAACGGGACTAGCGGGGGGCCTGAGCGGGGAGCAGTTCTTC
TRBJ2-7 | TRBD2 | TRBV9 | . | CASSVGGRADYEQYF | TGTGCCAGCAGCGTAGGCGGGAGGGCTGATTACGAGCAGTACTTC
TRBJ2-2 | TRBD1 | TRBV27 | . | CASSSLGQGNIRLFF | TGTGCCAGCAGTAGTTTGGGACAGGGGAATATTCGGCTGTTTTTT
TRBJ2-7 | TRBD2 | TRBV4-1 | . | CASSQDPAGRTYEQYF | TGCGCCAGCAGCCAAGACCCAGCGGGGAGAACCTACGAGCAGTACTTC
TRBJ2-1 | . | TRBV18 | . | CASSQLRDSHNEQFF | TGTGCCAGCTCACAGCTTCGGGACTCACACAATGAGCAGTTCTTC
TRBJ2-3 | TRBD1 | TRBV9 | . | CASSPGQQNPDTQYF | TGTGCCAGCAGCCCGGGACAGCAAAACCCAGATACGCAGTATTTT
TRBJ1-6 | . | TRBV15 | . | CATSPSASSYNSPLHF | TGTGCCACCAGCCCCAGCGCTAGCTCCTATAATTCACCCCTCCACTTT
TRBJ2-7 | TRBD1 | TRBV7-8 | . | CASSSWDRGIEEQYF | TGTGCCAGCAGCTCATGGGACAGGGGTATTGAAGAGCAGTACTTC
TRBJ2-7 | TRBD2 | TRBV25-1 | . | CASSSFVLAGEQYF | TGTGCCAGCAGTTCTTTTGTACTAGCGGGGGAGCAGTACTTC
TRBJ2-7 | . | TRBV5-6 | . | CASSPPGAGLQYF | TGTGCCAGCAGCCCCCCAGGGGCAGGACTGCAGTACTTC
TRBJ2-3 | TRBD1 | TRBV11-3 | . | CASSFSQGALDTQYF | TGTGCCAGCAGCTTTTCACAGGGGGCATTGGATACGCAGTATTTT
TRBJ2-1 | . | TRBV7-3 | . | CASSLTGGFYNEQFF | TGTGCCAGCAGCTTAACTGGCGGGTTCTACAATGAGCAGTTCTTC
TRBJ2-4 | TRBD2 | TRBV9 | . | CASSPLAAQNIQYF | TGTGCCAGCAGCCCCCTAGCGGCCCAAAACATTCAGTACTTC